Listed below are T cell receptor beta chains from one sample, sequenced in a study of shared clonotypes between healthy human individuals. TCRdb's copy holds only in-frame clones and misses some; the assay was immunoSEQ multiplex PCR. The table has fewer than 2.5 million clones, 80% to 95% seen once. What was sequenced was naive CD4+ T cells from PBMCs. The receptors were gathered from a man aged 18 to 29 in good health. Some clones in this sample may be carry-over from other donors' samples. CDR3s include the opening cysteine and the closing phenylalanine or tryptophan. A D gene is named only where the DNA matches it firmly. Clone size, where shown, is once, few, many, or a class for clones that have expanded.

TRBJ2-1 TRBV10-2 NA TRBD2 CASRDGAPGGNEQFF TGCGCCAGCAGGGACGGGGCCCCCGGGGGGAATGAGCAGTTCTTC
TRBJ2-1 TRBV6-6 NA TRBD1 CASSYFSGQGYNEQFF TGTGCCAGCAGTTACTTTTCGGGACAGGGCTACAATGAGCAGTTCTTC
TRBJ2-5 TRBV6-1 NA NA CASSQALPLEETQYF TGTGCCAGCAGTCAAGCGTTACCCCTGGAGGAGACCCAGTACTTC
TRBJ1-1 TRBV6-5 NA NA CASSYSIGSLKAFF TGTGCCAGCAGTTACTCGATTGGCAGTCTGAAGGCTTTCTTT
TRBJ2-5 TRBV5-1 NA TRBD2 CASSSGTSGNQETQYF TGCGCCAGCAGCTCCGGGACTAGCGGGAACCAAGAGACCCAGTACTTC
TRBJ2-7 TRBV28 NA TRBD1 CASSFDRGGYEQYF TGTGCCAGCAGTTTCGACAGGGGGGGGTACGAGCAGTACTTC
TRBJ2-7 TRBV5-1 NA TRBD1 CASSQPPGQGTYEQYF TGCGCCAGCAGTCAACCCCCGGGACAGGGAACCTACGAGCAGTACTTC
TRBJ2-2 TRBV29-1 NA NA CSVELGKGELFF TGCAGCGTTGAATTAGGGAAAGGGGAGCTGTTTTTT
TRBJ2-2 TRBV28 NA NA CASSLGGPGELFF TGTGCCAGCAGTTTGGGGGGCCCCGGGGAGCTGTTTTTT
TRBJ1-3 TRBV7-2 once NA CASSQRGSRNTIYF TGTGCCAGCAGTCAACGGGGATCCAGAAACACCATATATTTT
TRBJ2-3 TRBV2 NA NA CASSEETADTQYF TGTGCCAGCAGTGAAGAAACGGCAGATACGCAGTATTTT
TRBJ2-3 TRBV5-8 NA NA CASSPRLRLGQSTDTQYF TGTGCCAGCAGCCCCCGGCTAAGGCTCGGACAAAGCACAGATACGCAGTATTTT
TRBJ1-5 TRBV6-1 NA TRBD1 CASSRGGSQPQHF TGTGCCAGCAGTAGAGGGGGCAGTCAGCCCCAGCATTTT
TRBJ2-7 TRBV12-5 NA NA CASGQLDSSAYEQYF TGTGCTAGTGGCCAATTGGACAGTTCTGCCTACGAGCAGTACTTC
TRBJ2-2 TRBV28 NA NA CASHSRLGELFF TGTGCCAGCCATTCAAGGTTAGGGGAGCTGTTTTTT
TRBJ1-1 TRBV7-2 NA NA CASSLVGQGGTEAFF TGTGCCAGCAGCTTAGTCGGCCAAGGGGGCACTGAAGCTTTCTTT
TRBJ2-1 TRBV28 NA NA CATTPTLDRSYNEQFF TGTGCCACCACCCCAACATTGGATCGCTCCTACAATGAGCAGTTCTTC
TRBJ2-5 TRBV29-1 NA NA CSVFGQIQETQYF TGCAGCGTATTCGGACAGATCCAAGAGACCCAGTACTTC
TRBJ2-1 TRBV28 NA NA CASSFLASSNEQFF TGTGCCAGCAGTTTTTTGGCTTCGTCCAATGAGCAGTTCTTC
TRBJ2-5 TRBV2 NA NA CASREDRTQYF TGTGCCAGCAGAGAAGACAGGACCCAGTACTTC
TRBJ2-4 TRBV18 NA TRBD2 CASSPGGRDNIQYF TGTGCCAGCTCCCCTGGCGGGAGGGATAACATTCAGTACTTC
TRBJ1-1 TRBV18 NA NA CASSREEYTEAFF TGTGCCAGCTCACGGGAGGAATACACTGAAGCTTTCTTT
TRBJ1-5 TRBV5-4 once NA CASVQPLITGPLANQPQHF TGTGCCAGCGTCCAGCCCCTAATTACAGGGCCCTTAGCCAATCAGCCCCAGCATTTT
TRBJ1-4 TRBV2 NA TRBD1 CASRTGGSEEKLFF TGTGCCAGCAGGACAGGGGGGTCAGAGGAAAAACTGTTTTTT
TRBJ2-3 TRBV5-1 NA TRBD1 CASSLIPTGATDTQYF TGCGCCAGCAGCTTAATTCCGACAGGGGCGACAGATACGCAGTATTTT
TRBJ2-1 TRBV5-1 NA NA CASRARGSYNEQFF TGCGCCAGCCGGGCCAGGGGCTCCTACAATGAGCAGTTCTTC
TRBJ2-1 TRBV28 NA NA CASSLPSSYNEQFF TGTGCCAGCAGTTTACCAAGCTCCTACAATGAGCAGTTCTTC
TRBJ2-3 TRBV4-3 NA NA CASSQDPREGTQYF TGCGCCAGCAGCCAAGATCCCCGGGAAGGGACGCAGTATTTT
TRBJ2-1 TRBV28 NA TRBD2 CASSRGRGTSGINEQFF TGTGCCAGCAGTAGGGGGCGCGGGACTAGCGGGATCAATGAGCAGTTCTTC
TRBJ2-7 TRBV28 NA TRBD1 CASSSLKTGTGAYEQYF TGTGCCAGCAGTTCCCTAAAAACCGGGACAGGAGCCTACGAGCAGTACTTC
TRBJ2-5 TRBV25-1 NA NA CASSAPGNGQTQYF TGTGCCAGCAGTGCCCCAGGGAACGGGCAGACCCAGTACTTC
TRBJ2-1 TRBV2 NA NA CASSQHVGGVSEQFF TGTGCCAGCAGCCAACATGTAGGGGGAGTGAGCGAGCAGTTCTTC
TRBJ2-5 TRBV5-1 NA TRBD2 CASSFRLADQETQYF TGCGCCAGCAGCTTCCGACTAGCGGACCAAGAGACCCAGTACTTC
TRBJ1-5 TRBV5-1 NA NA CASSIQGLENQPQHF TGCGCCAGCAGCATACAGGGTCTGGAGAATCAGCCCCAGCATTTT
TRBJ1-1 TRBV6-5 NA NA CASSYTYREGTEAFF TGTGCCAGCAGTTACACTTACAGGGAGGGAACTGAAGCTTTCTTT
TRBJ1-5 TRBV19 NA TRBD1 CASRGQGSNQPQHF TGTGCCAGTAGGGGACAGGGGAGCAATCAGCCCCAGCATTTT
TRBJ2-3 TRBV5-1 NA TRBD1 CASSLTSTGVTDTQYF TGCGCCAGCAGCTTGACCTCGACAGGGGTCACGGATACGCAGTATTTT
TRBJ1-1 TRBV29-1 few TRBD1 CSVGGTGGMVTEAFF TGCAGCGTTGGAGGGACAGGGGGCATGGTCACTGAAGCTTTCTTT
TRBJ1-4 TRBV19 NA NA CASSIRRNEKLFF TGTGCCAGTAGTATTAGGAGAAATGAAAAACTGTTTTTT
TRBJ2-3 TRBV29-1 NA NA CSVEYRDGTDTQYF TGCAGCGTTGAGTACAGGGATGGCACAGATACGCAGTATTTT